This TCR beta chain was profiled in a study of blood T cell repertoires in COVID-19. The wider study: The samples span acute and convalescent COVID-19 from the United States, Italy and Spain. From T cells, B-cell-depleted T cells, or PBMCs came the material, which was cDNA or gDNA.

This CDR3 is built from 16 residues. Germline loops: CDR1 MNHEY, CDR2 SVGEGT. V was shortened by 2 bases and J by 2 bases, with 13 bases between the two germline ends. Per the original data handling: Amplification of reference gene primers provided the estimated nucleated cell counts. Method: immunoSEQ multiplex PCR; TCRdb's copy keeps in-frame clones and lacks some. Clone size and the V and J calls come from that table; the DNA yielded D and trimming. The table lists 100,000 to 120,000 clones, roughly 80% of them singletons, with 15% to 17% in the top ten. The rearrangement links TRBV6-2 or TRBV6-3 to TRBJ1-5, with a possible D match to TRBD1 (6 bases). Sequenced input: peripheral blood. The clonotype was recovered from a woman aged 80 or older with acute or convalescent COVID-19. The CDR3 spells CASSYSSRGGNQPQHF. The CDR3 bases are TGTGCCAGCAGTTACAGTAGCAGGGGTGGCAATCAGCCCCAGCATTTT.